The present T cell receptor beta chain was sequenced within a study of T cell repertoires in cytomegalovirus infection. At the level of the study: HLA-B-restricted CMV epitopes that are well studied were used alongside recently identified HLA-C-restricted ones.

Study-level findings and limits: Carriers of CMV and the relevant HLA type were discriminated by public TCR beta frequency.

CDR3 length: 12 residues. The V end was cut by 1 base, the J end by 7 bases, with 7 bases between. Note on this clonotype: Its antigen is as yet unknown.

TCRdb reanalysed the reads using MiXCR and keeps one entry per CDR3 protein. The table includes under 850,000 distinct CDR3 sequences, around 35% detected once. The sample was cultured PBMCs, taken from culture after CMV antigen stimulation. The TCR was taken from a human donor in good health (CMV status not recorded). Some clones in this sample may be carry-over from other donors' samples. This chain uses TRBV12-3 or TRBV12-4 with TRBJ1-1; no clear D gene. In DNA form, the CDR3 reads TGTGCCAGCAGTTTAGACAGTAATGAAGCTTTCTTT. Amino acids: CASSLDSNEAFF.